The 21 T cell receptor beta chains below all came from one sample that was sequenced in a study of blood T cell repertoires in COVID-19. Libraries were prepared by immunoSEQ multiplex PCR; TCRdb keeps only in-frame clonotypes and omits some of them. Of under 250,000 clones in the sample, more than 75% were seen once. Specimen: peripheral blood. These TCRs come from a woman in her seventies with COVID-19, enrolled during active disease.

This clone was seen a handful of times. The same CDR3 arises from other DNA sequences in this sample as well. The J gene is TRBJ1-1, the V gene TRBV29-1; 9 positions match TRBD1. V shed 5 bases, J shed 4 bases, and the junction held 2 bases outside the gene matches. The germline gives CDR1 SQVTM, CDR2 ANQGSEA. The CDR3 loop spans 12 amino acids. This chain's CDR3 is CSVLTGGTEAFF. The CDR3 DNA follows: TGCAGCGTTTTGACAGGGGGCACTGAAGCTTTCTTT.

The J gene is TRBJ2-1, the V gene TRBV7-8; possibly TRBD2 for D (5 bases). Trimming removed 5 bases at V and 8 bases at J, with 10 bases between. The germline gives CDR1 SGHVS, CDR2 FQNEAQ. This CDR3 contains 12 residues. The CDR3 sequence is CASSPRVDEQFF. CDR3 DNA: TGTGCCAGCAGCCCGAGGGTGGATGAGCAGTTCTTC.

This chain joins TRBV5-6 and TRBJ2-7; tentatively, D is TRBD1 (6 bases). Germline V CDR1 and CDR2: SGHDT, YYEEEE. CDR3 length: 11 amino acids. The germline V and J ends were trimmed by 9 bases and 1 base, with 8 bases remaining between them. In nucleotides, the CDR3 is TGTGCCATGACAGGTTCCTACGAGCAGTACTTC. Encoded protein: CAMTGSYEQYF. The variable domain in full, completed from reference TRBV5-6 and TRBJ2-7, reads DAGVTQSPTHLIKTRGQQVTLRCSPKSGHDTVSWYQQALGQGPQFIFQYYEEEERQRGNFPDRFSGHQFPNYSSELNVNALLLGDSALYLCAMTGSYEQYFGPGTRLTVT.

The V call is TRBV5-4, the J call TRBJ2-2; weak D call: TRBD1 (6 bases). Trimming left V 0 bases short and J 4 bases short, with 13 bases between. CDR1 SGHNT and CDR2 YYREEE come from the germline V gene (reference sequence). The CDR3 is 16 amino acids. The CDR3 DNA sequence: TGTGCCAGCAGCTTGGGGGGGCAGGGCATCACCGGGGAGCTGTTTTTT. This gives the protein CASSLGGQGITGELFF. Drawing the rest from reference TRBV5-4 and TRBJ2-2, the complete variable domain is ETGVTQSPTHLIKTRGQQVTLRCSSQSGHNTVSWYQQALGQGPQFIFQYYREEENGRGNFPPRFSGLQFPNYSSELNVNALELDDSALYLCASSLGGQGITGELFFGEGSRLTVL.

The genes are TRBV13 and TRBJ1-5; no clear D gene. V lost 4 bases and J 1 base, leaving 5 bases between the germline ends. This CDR3 comprises 13 residues. Germline CDR1 and CDR2: PRHDT and FYEKMQ (reference sequence). The CDR3 region is CASSYKSNQPQHF. DNA of the CDR3: TGTGCCAGCAGCTACAAAAGCAATCAGCCCCAGCATTTT.

This rearrangement joins TRBV3-1 (or the pseudogene TRBV3-2) to TRBJ2-1; D possibly corresponds to TRBD2 (6 bases). Trimming left V 5 bases short and J 7 bases short, with 15 bases between. The CDR3 is 14 amino acids. Germline V lookup: CDR1 LGHDT, CDR2 YNNKEL (reference sequence). CDR3 nucleotide sequence: TGTGCCAGCAGCGAAAGGGCAGGAGGGAATGAGCAGTTCTTC. Amino acids: CASSERAGGNEQFF.

The J gene is TRBJ1-2, the V gene TRBV28; TRBD1 matches at 7 bases. Germline V gene data show CDR1 as MDHEN and CDR2 as SYDVKM. Losses at the gene ends were 7 bases for V and 2 bases for J; bases not matched to a gene: 10. There are 15 residues in the CDR3. CDR3 region: CASNGDKGQNYGYTF. The CDR3, as DNA: TGTGCCAGCAATGGTGATAAGGGACAGAACTATGGCTACACCTTC.

There are a few counts of this clone. This chain links TRBV11-2 with TRBJ1-1, with no clear D. V dropped 3 bases and J dropped 1 base, with 12 bases sitting between them. Germline values: CDR1 SGHAT, CDR2 FQNNGV. The CDR3 has 15 residues. CDR3: CASSFQTISNTEAFF. CDR3 coding DNA: TGTGCCAGCAGCTTCCAGACAATCTCGAACACTGAAGCTTTCTTT.

This chain links TRBV7-9 with TRBJ1-2, with 7 nucleotides matching TRBD1. V shed 7 bases and J 0 bases; nucleotides not matched to a gene: 11. Germline CDR1 reads SEHNR; CDR2 reads FQNEAQ (reference sequence). The CDR3 loop spans 16 amino acids. Written as DNA, the CDR3 is TGTGCCAGCACCGAAGAAAGGACAGGAGCTAACTATGGCTACACCTTC. Translation: CASTEERTGANYGYTF. The full variable domain, rest sourced from reference TRBV7-9 and TRBJ1-2, is DTGVSQNPRHKITKRGQNVTFRCDPISEHNRLYWYRQTLGQGPEFLTYFQNEAQLEKSRLLSDRFSAERPKGSFSTLEIQRTEQGDSAMYLCASTEERTGANYGYTFGSGTRLTVV.

This clone was recorded a few times. The CDR3 DNA sequence: TGCGCCAGCAGCTTTAGGAGCTCCTATAATTCACCCCTCCACTTT. Translating gives CASSFRSSYNSPLHF. This chain uses TRBV5-1 with TRBJ1-6; D is undetermined. Trimming removed 2 bases at V and 0 bases at J, with 6 bases between. Germline CDR1 and CDR2: SGHRS and YFSETQ. CDR3 length: 15 residues.

The chain combines TRBV18 with TRBJ1-2; D is possibly TRBD1 (6 bases). V was cut by 2 bases and J by 5 bases, with 12 bases left in between. Germline V gene sequence: CDR1 KGHSH, CDR2 LQKENI. This CDR3 is 14 amino acids long. The CDR3 bases are TGTGCCAGCTCACCAATAGGACAGCCTTATGGCTACACCTTC. Its protein product is CASSPIGQPYGYTF.

This clone was seen just once. CDR3: CSASPFGTNTHNEQFF. The CDR3 region has the DNA TGCAGTGCTAGTCCTTTCGGGACTAATACCCACAATGAGCAGTTCTTC. The V call is TRBV20-1, the J call TRBJ2-1, with 7 nucleotides matching TRBD2. Germline V lookup: CDR1 DFQATT, CDR2 SNEGSKA (reference sequence). The CDR3 totals 16 residues. V was clipped by 3 bases and J by 5 bases; unmatched bases: 13.

CDR3 amino acids: CASSYAGLSGNAYEQYF. The CDR3 DNA reads TGTGCCAGCAGTTATGCGGGCCTTAGCGGGAACGCCTACGAGCAGTACTTC. The chain joins TRBV6-2 or TRBV6-3 to TRBJ2-7; 8 bases match TRBD2. V gave up 3 bases and J gave up 2 bases; unmatched junction bases: 12. This CDR3 is built from 17 residues. Germline CDR1 reads MNHEY; CDR2 reads SVGEGT.

The chain uses TRBV6-6 and TRBJ2-5; D perhaps matches TRBD1 (6 bases). CDR3 length equals 16 residues. Trimming took 5 bases from V and 4 from J, leaving 20 bases between them. Per germline, CDR1 MNHNY and CDR2 SVGAGI (reference sequence). The CDR3 bases are TGTGCCAGCAGTAATCCTGGACAGCCGCCCCGAGAGACCCAGTACTTC. Translated, it gives CASSNPGQPPRETQYF.

J is TRBJ1-3 and V is TRBV5-1; the D gene is possibly TRBD1 (5 bases). CDR3 length: 15 amino acids. Germline CDR1 SGHRS, CDR2 YFSETQ. V was pared by 1 base and J by 0 bases, with 8 bases between. The chain's CDR3 is CASSLTGDSGNTIYF. As DNA, the CDR3 is TGCGCCAGCAGCTTGACAGGAGACTCTGGAAACACCATATATTTT.

The J gene is TRBJ1-6, the V gene TRBV7-9, with 7 bases lining up with TRBD1. Germline V gene data show CDR1 as SEHNR and CDR2 as FQNEAQ (reference sequence). The CDR3 loop spans 15 amino acids. The trim removed 5 bases at V and 5 bases at J, leaving 6 bases unmatched. The DNA of the CDR3 is TGTGCCAGCAGCCGAGGGACAGAGAATAATTCACCCCTCCACTTT. Translated, it gives CASSRGTENNSPLHF.

The genes are TRBV2 and TRBJ1-1, with no clear D. The germline V and J ends were trimmed by 5 bases and 5 bases, with 12 bases remaining between them. The CDR3 has 13 residues. Germline V gene sequence: CDR1 SNHLY, CDR2 FYNNEI. In DNA form, the CDR3 reads TGTGCCAGCAGTCTGAGTGCGGTAACTGAAGCTTTCTTT. It translates to CASSLSAVTEAFF.

DNA for the CDR3: TGTGCCAGCAGCCCTGGGCCGGGACTAGCGAAACCGAAGACCCAGTACTTC. It encodes CASSPGPGLAKPKTQYF. The chain has TRBV7-2 and TRBJ2-5; 10 bases line up with TRBD2. The V gene's germline CDR1 is SGHTA and CDR2 FQGNSA. The V gene end was trimmed by 5 bases and the J gene end by 6 bases; junction bases not matched to a gene: 15. This CDR3 has 17 residues.

In nucleotides, the CDR3 is TGTGCCAGTAGTCTTGGACAAGCTGGTGGCTACACCTTC. This codes for CASSLGQAGGYTF. This rearrangement joins TRBV19 to TRBJ1-2; tentatively, D is TRBD1 (5 bases). The CDR3 totals 13 residues. Germline V gives CDR1 LNHDA, CDR2 SQIVND (reference sequence). V was cut by 5 bases and J by 7 bases, with 14 bases left in between.

The chain has TRBV2 and TRBJ2-7; D perhaps matches TRBD1 (6 bases). Trimming removed 4 bases from V and 0 bases from J, with 13 bases in between. Germline V gene lookup returns CDR1 SNHLY and CDR2 FYNNEI. CDR3 length: 15 residues. CDR3 sequence (DNA): TGTGCCAGCAGTGTTGCCGGACAGAGCTCCTACGAGCAGTACTTC. Translating it yields CASSVAGQSSYEQYF.

The chain is built from TRBV24-1 and TRBJ2-5; D possibly corresponds to TRBD2 (5 bases). V gave up 4 bases and J gave up 2 bases, with 13 bases separating them. In germline, CDR1 is KGHDR, CDR2 SFDVKD. The CDR3 has 15 residues. The DNA for the CDR3 is TGTGCCACCAGTGAAGGAGGCAACAGTCAAGAGACCCAGTACTTC. It is translated as CATSEGGNSQETQYF.